These 10 T cell receptor beta chains were all obtained from the same sample, sequenced in a study of blood T cell repertoires in COVID-19. Here immunoSEQ multiplex PCR was the method, and the copy in TCRdb shows in-frame clones only, minus some. The top ten clones hold 5.5% to 6.5% of a sample with some 49,000 clones, more than 85% of them seen once. The sequenced material came from peripheral blood. The receptors derive from a man in his fifties with active COVID-19.

CDR3 loop: CASSQDLGPGLVNTEAFF. The DNA of the CDR3 is TGCGCCAGCAGCCAAGATCTGGGCCCGGGGTTGGTGAACACTGAAGCTTTCTTT. The chain combines TRBV4-1 with TRBJ1-1, with D uncertain. From germline, CDR1 is MGHRA and CDR2 YSYEKL. The CDR3 spans 18 residues. The V end lost 0 bases, the J end lost 0 bases, and 17 bases lay between the germline ends.

V and J are TRBV27 and TRBJ2-7; 7 nucleotides align to TRBD1. The CDR3 is 14 residues long. The ends lost 5 bases at V and 9 bases at J; junction bases unmatched: 13. In germline, CDR1 is MNHEY, CDR2 SMNVEV (reference sequence). CDR3 protein: CASSDRDRPAGQYF. CDR3 DNA sequence: TGTGCCAGCAGTGACAGGGACCGACCTGCAGGGCAGTACTTC.

The chain employs TRBV2 and TRBJ2-1; D remains ambiguous. CDR1 and CDR2 from the germline V gene are SNHLY and FYNNEI. The CDR3 is made up of 11 amino acids. With 7 bases removed from V and 10 bases from J, the gap between germline ends came to 11 bases. As DNA, the CDR3 is TGTGCCAGCATTGCCTTGCGGGAGCAGTTCTTC. Its translation is CASIALREQFF.

The genes are TRBV12-3 or TRBV12-4 and TRBJ1-2; unclear D gene. This CDR3 is built from 13 residues. The V and J ends lost 3 bases and 2 bases respectively, with 7 bases between them. CDR3 nucleotides: TGTGCCAGCAGTTTTCCCTCCAACTATGGCTACACCTTC. Translated: CASSFPSNYGYTF.

The V call is TRBV5-1, the J call TRBJ2-7; D unresolved. Trimming took off 1 base at V and 0 bases at J, with 8 bases between the two ends. CDR3 length: 14 amino acids. Germline CDR1 and CDR2: SGHRS and YFSETQ. CDR3 protein: CASSLNTGSYEQYF. CDR3 DNA sequence: TGCGCCAGCAGCTTGAATACTGGCTCCTACGAGCAGTACTTC.

The rearrangement links TRBV6-5 to TRBJ2-4; D is ambiguous. The CDR3 runs to 14 residues. V dropped 5 bases and J dropped 0 bases, with 8 bases sitting between them. Germline values: CDR1 MNHEY, CDR2 SVGAGI. In nucleotides, the CDR3 is TGTGCCAGCAGTCGAGGATTAGCCAAAAACATTCAGTACTTC. As protein: CASSRGLAKNIQYF.

The V call is TRBV4-1, the J call TRBJ1-2; a weak D match, TRBD1 (6 bases). There are 18 residues in the CDR3. Deletions cut 2 bases from V and 5 bases from J, with 24 bases between. Germline loops: CDR1 MGHRA, CDR2 YSYEKL. The CDR3 nucleotides are TGCGCCAGCAGCCAACCGAGCAGGGGCAGGACCCTGGGGTATGGCTACACCTTC. Translating it yields CASSQPSRGRTLGYGYTF.

In DNA, the CDR3 is TGCAGCGTTGAGATGTGGCGGGGGACCCAGTACTTC. Its protein is CSVEMWRGTQYF. The J gene is TRBJ2-5, the V gene TRBV29-1, with D maybe TRBD2 (6 bases). CDR1 is SQVTM, CDR2 ANQGSEA, per germline. This CDR3 has 12 amino acids. V was clipped by 3 bases and J by 7 bases, with 12 bases between them.

This sequence joins TRBV5-1 and TRBJ2-3; 14 bases match TRBD2. Trimming cost V 4 bases and J 1 base; bases outside gene matches: 5. The germline V gene has CDR1 SGHRS and CDR2 YFSETQ. This CDR3 is built from 17 residues. The CDR3 loop reads CASSQGLAGGGTDTQYF. DNA for the CDR3: TGCGCCAGCAGCCAAGGACTAGCGGGAGGTGGCACAGATACGCAGTATTTT.

This sequence joins TRBV5-5 and TRBJ2-1; TRBD2 matches 8 bases. Germline CDR1 reads SGHKS; CDR2 reads YYEKEE (reference sequence). J was trimmed by 3 bases and V by 1 base; bases with no gene match: 6. The CDR3 contains 16 residues. The CDR3, as DNA: TGTGCCAGCAGCTTGTTGACTAGCGCGGTCTACAATGAGCAGTTCTTC. Translation: CASSLLTSAVYNEQFF.